This T cell receptor beta chain emerged from a study of T cells in Graves' hyperthyroidism and ophthalmopathy. Concerning this clonotype: Its antigen is unidentified.

Whole-study findings and limits: Most thyroid clonotypes with frequency above 0.001 were detected in blood.

TCR beta CDR3 regions were amplified from RNA transcripts. HTBI primers were used for first-round RT-PCR of the TCR CDR3. TCRdb itself ran the multiplex PCR reads through MiXCR, one entry per CDR3 protein. The profile shows a few hundred thousand distinct CDR3 sequences, around 15% of them singletons. CDR3 length: 14 amino acids. Trimming took off 6 bases at V and 5 bases at J, with 16 bases between the two ends. This clonotype originated in a woman in her 30s with Graves' ophthalmopathy. The chain carries TRBV12-3 or TRBV12-4 and TRBJ2-5, with D possibly matching TRBD1 (6 bases). What was sequenced was blood. In DNA form, the CDR3 reads TGTGCCAGCAGCTCCGGACAGACCGGGGAGACCCAGTACTTC. It is translated as CASSSGQTGETQYF.